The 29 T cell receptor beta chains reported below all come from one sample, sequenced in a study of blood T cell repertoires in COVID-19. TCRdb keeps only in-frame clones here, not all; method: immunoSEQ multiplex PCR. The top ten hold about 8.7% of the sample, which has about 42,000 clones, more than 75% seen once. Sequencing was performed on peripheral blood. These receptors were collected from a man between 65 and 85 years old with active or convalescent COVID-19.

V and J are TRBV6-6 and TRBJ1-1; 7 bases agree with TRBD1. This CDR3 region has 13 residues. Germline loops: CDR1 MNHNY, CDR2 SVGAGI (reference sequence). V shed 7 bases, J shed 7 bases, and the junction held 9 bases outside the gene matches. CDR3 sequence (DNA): TGTGCCAGCAATAACAGGGGACCACGTGAAGCTTTCTTT. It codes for CASNNRGPREAFF.

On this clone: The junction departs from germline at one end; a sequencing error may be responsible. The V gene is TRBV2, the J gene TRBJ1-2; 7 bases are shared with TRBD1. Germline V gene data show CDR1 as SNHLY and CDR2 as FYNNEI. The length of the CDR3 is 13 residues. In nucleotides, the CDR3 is TGTGCCAGCAGTGGGGTTGACAGGGCTGTGACCAACTTC. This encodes CASSGVDRAVTNF.

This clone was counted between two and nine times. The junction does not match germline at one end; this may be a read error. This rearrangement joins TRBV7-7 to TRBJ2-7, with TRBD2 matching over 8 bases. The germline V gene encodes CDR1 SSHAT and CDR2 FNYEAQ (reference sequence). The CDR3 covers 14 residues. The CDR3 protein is CASSPGAGDYEQYF. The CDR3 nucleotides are TGTGCTAGCAGTCCAGGAGCGGGGGACTACGAGCAGTACTTC.

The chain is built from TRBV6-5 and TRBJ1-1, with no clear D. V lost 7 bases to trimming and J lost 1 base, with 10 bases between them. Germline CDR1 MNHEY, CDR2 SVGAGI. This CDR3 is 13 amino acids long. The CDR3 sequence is CASTFLENTEAFF. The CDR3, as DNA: TGTGCCAGCACTTTCCTAGAGAACACTGAAGCTTTCTTT.

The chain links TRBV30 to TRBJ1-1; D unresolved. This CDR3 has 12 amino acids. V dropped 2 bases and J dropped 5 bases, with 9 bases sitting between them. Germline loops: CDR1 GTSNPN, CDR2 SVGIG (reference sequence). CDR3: CAWSLSLTEAFF. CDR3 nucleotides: TGTGCCTGGAGTTTGAGTTTGACTGAAGCTTTCTTT.

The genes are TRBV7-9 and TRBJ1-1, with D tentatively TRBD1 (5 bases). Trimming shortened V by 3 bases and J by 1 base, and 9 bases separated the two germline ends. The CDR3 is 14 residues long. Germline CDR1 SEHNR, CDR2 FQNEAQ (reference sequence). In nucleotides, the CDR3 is TGTGCCAGCAGCTTCGACACAGGGAACACTGAAGCTTTCTTT. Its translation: CASSFDTGNTEAFF.

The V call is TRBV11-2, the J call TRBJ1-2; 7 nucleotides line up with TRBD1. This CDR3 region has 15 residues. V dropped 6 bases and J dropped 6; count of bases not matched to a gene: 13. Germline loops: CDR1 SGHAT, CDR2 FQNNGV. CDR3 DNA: TGTGCCAGCAGTCGACAGGGACAAATAGGTCATGGCTACACCTTC. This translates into CASSRQGQIGHGYTF.

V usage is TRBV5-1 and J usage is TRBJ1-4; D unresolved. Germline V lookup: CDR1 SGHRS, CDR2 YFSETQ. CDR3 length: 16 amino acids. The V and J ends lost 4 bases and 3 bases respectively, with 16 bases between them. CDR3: CASSHGTFGANEKLFF. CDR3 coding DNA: TGCGCCAGCAGCCACGGAACCTTTGGAGCTAATGAAAAACTGTTTTTT.

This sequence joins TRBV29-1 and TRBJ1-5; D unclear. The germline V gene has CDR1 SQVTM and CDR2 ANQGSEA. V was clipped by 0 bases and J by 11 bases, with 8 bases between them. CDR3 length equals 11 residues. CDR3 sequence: CSVEDDSAQHF. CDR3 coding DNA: TGCAGCGTTGAAGATGATTCGGCCCAGCATTTT.

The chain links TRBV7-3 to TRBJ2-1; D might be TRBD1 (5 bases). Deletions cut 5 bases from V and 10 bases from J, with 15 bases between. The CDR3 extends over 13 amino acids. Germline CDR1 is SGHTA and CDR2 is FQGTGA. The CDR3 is CASSPIGAPEQFF. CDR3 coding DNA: TGTGCCAGCAGCCCAATAGGGGCGCCCGAGCAGTTCTTC.

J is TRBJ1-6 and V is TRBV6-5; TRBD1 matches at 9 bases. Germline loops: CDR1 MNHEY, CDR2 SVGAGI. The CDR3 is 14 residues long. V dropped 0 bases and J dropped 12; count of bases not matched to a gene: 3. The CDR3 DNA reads TGTGCCAGCAGTTACTCTGGACAGGGGCTACCCCTCCACTTT. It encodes CASSYSGQGLPLHF.

CDR3 DNA: TGTGCCTGGAATAGGGGGCTGGAGCCCCAGCATTTT. Protein product: CAWNRGLEPQHF. This rearrangement joins TRBV30 to TRBJ1-5; 7 positions agree with TRBD1. The V segment lost 4 bases and the J segment 8 bases; nucleotides outside the gene matches: 5. Germline loops: CDR1 GTSNPN, CDR2 SVGIG (reference sequence). The CDR3 is 12 residues long.

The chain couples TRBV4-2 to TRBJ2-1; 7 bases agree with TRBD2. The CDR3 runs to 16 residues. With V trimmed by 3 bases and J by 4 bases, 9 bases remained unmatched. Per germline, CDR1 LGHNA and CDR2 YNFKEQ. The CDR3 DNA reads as TGTGCCAGCAGCCAGCAAACCGGGACTAATTACAATGAGCAGTTCTTC. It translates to CASSQQTGTNYNEQFF.

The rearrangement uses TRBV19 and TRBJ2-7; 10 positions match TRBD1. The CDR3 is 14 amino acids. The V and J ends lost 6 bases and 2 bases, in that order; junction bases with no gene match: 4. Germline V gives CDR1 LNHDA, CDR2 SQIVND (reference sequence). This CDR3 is CASRGTGEPYEQYF. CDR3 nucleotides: TGTGCCAGTAGAGGGACAGGGGAACCCTACGAGCAGTACTTC.

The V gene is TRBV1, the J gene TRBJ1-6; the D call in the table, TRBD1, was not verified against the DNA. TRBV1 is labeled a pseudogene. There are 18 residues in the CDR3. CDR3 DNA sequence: TGCACCAGCAGCCAAGGGTCATTAGGGACATGTGGTAATTCACCCCTCCACTTT. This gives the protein CTSSQGSLGTCGNSPLHF.

CDR3 residues: CASSPGQGVYEQYF. CDR3 DNA: TGCGCCAGCAGCCCAGGACAGGGCGTCTACGAGCAGTACTTC. The chain carries TRBV5-1 and TRBJ2-7; TRBD1 agrees at 8 bases. After removal of 4 bases from V and 3 bases from J, the junction contained 6 bases not matched to a gene. CDR1 and CDR2 (germline): SGHRS, YFSETQ. The CDR3 runs to 14 residues.

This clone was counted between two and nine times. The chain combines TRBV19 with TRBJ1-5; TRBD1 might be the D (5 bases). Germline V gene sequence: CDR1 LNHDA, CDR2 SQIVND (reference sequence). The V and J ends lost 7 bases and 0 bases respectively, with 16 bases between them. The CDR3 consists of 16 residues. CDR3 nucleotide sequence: TGTGCCAGTACCGAAAGAAGACAGTTTAGCAATCAGCCCCAGCATTTT. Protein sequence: CASTERRQFSNQPQHF.

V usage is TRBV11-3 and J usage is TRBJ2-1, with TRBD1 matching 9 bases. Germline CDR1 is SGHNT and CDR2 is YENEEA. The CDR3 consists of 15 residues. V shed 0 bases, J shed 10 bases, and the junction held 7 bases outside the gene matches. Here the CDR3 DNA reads TGTGCCAGCAGCTTAGAGGGGACAGGGAGACACGAGCAGTTCTTC. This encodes CASSLEGTGRHEQFF.

The CDR3 region is CASSLGQFAYEQYF. Here the CDR3 DNA reads TGTGCCAGCAGCTTAGGACAGTTCGCCTACGAGCAGTACTTC. The J gene is TRBJ2-7, the V gene TRBV7-9; tentatively, D is TRBD1 (5 bases). This CDR3 has 14 residues. The germline gives CDR1 SEHNR, CDR2 FQNEAQ (reference sequence). V was trimmed by 1 base and J by 2 bases, leaving 9 bases between them.

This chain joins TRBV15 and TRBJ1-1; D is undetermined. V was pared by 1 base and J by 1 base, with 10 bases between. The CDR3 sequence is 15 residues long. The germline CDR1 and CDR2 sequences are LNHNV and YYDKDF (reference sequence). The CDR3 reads CATSRVNRRNTEAFF. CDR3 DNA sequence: TGTGCCACCAGCAGAGTGAATCGGAGGAACACTGAAGCTTTCTTT.

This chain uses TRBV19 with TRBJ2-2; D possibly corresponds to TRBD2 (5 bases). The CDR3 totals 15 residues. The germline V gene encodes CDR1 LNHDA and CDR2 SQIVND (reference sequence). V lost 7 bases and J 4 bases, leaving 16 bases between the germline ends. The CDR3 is CASKKYPAGTGELFF. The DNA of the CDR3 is TGTGCCAGTAAAAAATACCCGGCGGGCACCGGGGAGCTGTTTTTT.

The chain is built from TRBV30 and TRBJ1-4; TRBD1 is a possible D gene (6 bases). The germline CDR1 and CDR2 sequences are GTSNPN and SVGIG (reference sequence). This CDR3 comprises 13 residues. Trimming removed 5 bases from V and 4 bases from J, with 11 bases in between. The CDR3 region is CAWGTLINEKLFF. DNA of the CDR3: TGTGCCTGGGGGACACTTATTAATGAAAAACTGTTTTTT.

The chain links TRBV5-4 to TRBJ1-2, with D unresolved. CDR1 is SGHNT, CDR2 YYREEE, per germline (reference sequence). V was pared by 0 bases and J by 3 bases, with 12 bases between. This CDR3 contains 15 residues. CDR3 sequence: CASSLDPGDHYGYTF. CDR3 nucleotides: TGTGCCAGCAGCTTGGATCCCGGAGACCACTATGGCTACACCTTC. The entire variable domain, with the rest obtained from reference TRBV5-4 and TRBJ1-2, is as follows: ETGVTQSPTHLIKTRGQQVTLRCSSQSGHNTVSWYQQALGQGPQFIFQYYREEENGRGNFPPRFSGLQFPNYSSELNVNALELDDSALYLCASSLDPGDHYGYTFGSGTRLTVV.

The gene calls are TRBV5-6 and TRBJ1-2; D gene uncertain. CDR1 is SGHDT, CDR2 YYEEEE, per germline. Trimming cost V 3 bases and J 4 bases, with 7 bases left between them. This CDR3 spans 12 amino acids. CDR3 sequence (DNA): TGTGCCAGCAGCTCTGGAGCCTATGGCTACACCTTC. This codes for CASSSGAYGYTF.

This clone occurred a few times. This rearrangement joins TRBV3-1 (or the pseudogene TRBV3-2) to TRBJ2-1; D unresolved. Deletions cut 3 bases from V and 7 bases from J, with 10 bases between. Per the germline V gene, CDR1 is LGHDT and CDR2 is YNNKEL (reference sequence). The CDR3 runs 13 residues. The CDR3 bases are TGTGCCAGCAGCCAGTCATCTATGAATGAGCAGTTCTTC. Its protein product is CASSQSSMNEQFF.

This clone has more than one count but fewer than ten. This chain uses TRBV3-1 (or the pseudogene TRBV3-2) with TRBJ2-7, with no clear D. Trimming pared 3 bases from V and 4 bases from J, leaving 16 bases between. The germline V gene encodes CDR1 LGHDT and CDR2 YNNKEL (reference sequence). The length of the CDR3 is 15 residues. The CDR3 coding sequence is TGTGCCAGCAGCCAGAGTTCACAGCTCCTGTACGAGCAGTACTTC. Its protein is CASSQSSQLLYEQYF.

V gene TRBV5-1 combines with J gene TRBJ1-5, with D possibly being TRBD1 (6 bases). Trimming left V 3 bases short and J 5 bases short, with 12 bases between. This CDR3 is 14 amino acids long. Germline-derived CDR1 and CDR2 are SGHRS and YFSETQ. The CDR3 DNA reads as TGCGCCAGCAGCTGGGTTGGGGGCGATCAGCCCCAGCATTTT. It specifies CASSWVGGDQPQHF.

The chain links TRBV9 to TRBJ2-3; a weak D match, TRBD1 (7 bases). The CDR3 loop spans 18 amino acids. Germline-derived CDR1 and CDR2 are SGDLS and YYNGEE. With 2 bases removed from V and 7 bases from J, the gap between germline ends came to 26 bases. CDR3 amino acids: CASSVGGQSGKRAHTQYF. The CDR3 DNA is TGTGCCAGCAGCGTGGGGGGACAGAGCGGAAAACGGGCACATACGCAGTATTTT.

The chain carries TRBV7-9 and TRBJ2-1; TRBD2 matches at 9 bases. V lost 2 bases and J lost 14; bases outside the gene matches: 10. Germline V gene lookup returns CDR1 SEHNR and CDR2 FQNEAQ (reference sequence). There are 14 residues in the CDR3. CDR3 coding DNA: TGTGCCAGCAGCTTAAACGCGGGGGGGGACAGAGAGTTCTTC. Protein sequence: CASSLNAGGDREFF.